The 29 T cell receptor beta chains below were found in one sample sequenced in a study of response to subunit inactivated influenza vaccine. In TCRdb, the RT-PCR reads were re-called with MiXCR into one record per CDR3 protein. The table has hundreds of thousands of distinct CDR3 sequences, 25% seen once. Sequences were derived from CD4+ T cells sorted from PBMCs, sampled roughly 5 days after vaccination. All receptors come from a man in his fifties who received an inactivated influenza vaccine.

This clonotype was recorded a few times. The rearrangement links TRBV12-3 or TRBV12-4 to TRBJ2-7; a weak D match, TRBD1 (6 bases). The CDR3 has 14 amino acids. Trimming stripped 6 bases from V and 2 bases from J, with 14 bases between. CDR3 residues: CASSRGDTTYEQYF. In DNA, the CDR3 is TGTGCCAGCAGCAGGGGTGACACCACCTACGAGCAGTACTTC.

This clonotype was recorded a few times. The rearrangement uses TRBV20-1 and TRBJ2-3; 8 bases map to TRBD2. This CDR3 has 14 amino acids. Losses at the gene ends were 3 bases for V and 3 bases for J; bases not matched to a gene: 5. The V gene's germline CDR1 is DFQATT and CDR2 SNEGSKA (reference sequence). DNA for the CDR3: TGCAGTGCTAGTTTTGCGGGGGGAACAGATACGCAGTATTTT. Amino acid sequence: CSASFAGGTDTQYF.

The chain is built from TRBV6-1 and TRBJ1-4; tentative D call: TRBD1 (5 bases). CDR3 length: 16 amino acids. Germline CDR1 reads MNHNS; CDR2 reads SASEGT. Deletions cut 6 bases from V and 7 bases from J, with 21 bases between. The CDR3 DNA reads TGTGCCAGCAGGCCCTCTCCGGGACGCCAGGGTGAAAAACTGTTTTTT. As protein: CASRPSPGRQGEKLFF.

The rearrangement joins TRBV11-2 to TRBJ2-7; no definite D call. There are 12 residues in the CDR3. Germline lookup yields CDR1 SGHAT and CDR2 FQNNGV. Between the trimmed V and J ends, which lost 5 bases and 2 bases, there was a span of 7 bases. The CDR3 DNA sequence: TGTGCCAGCAGCGTCGTCCCCTACGAGCAGTACTTC. Protein sequence: CASSVVPYEQYF.

This clonotype appeared a few times. The rearrangement uses TRBV29-1 and TRBJ1-1, with TRBD1 matching over 7 bases. Germline V gene data show CDR1 as SQVTM and CDR2 as ANQGSEA. This CDR3 contains 11 residues. V shed 6 bases, J shed 5 bases, and the junction held 3 bases outside the gene matches. Written as DNA, the CDR3 is TGCAGCGTACTGACAGGGACTGAAGCTTTCTTT. This encodes CSVLTGTEAFF.

This clonotype was detected only a few times. The rearrangement joins TRBV6-5 to TRBJ2-2; TRBD2 matches at 7 bases. The germline V gene encodes CDR1 MNHEY and CDR2 SVGAGI. CDR3 length: 15 residues. J gave up 10 bases and V 4 bases, and 12 bases lay outside the gene matches. In nucleotides, the CDR3 is TGTGCCAGCAGTTCCCTCCGCGGGGGTAGTGTGGAGCTGTTTTTT. It specifies CASSSLRGGSVELFF.

This chain links TRBV20-1 with TRBJ2-7, with 9 bases matching TRBD2. V was clipped by 3 bases and J by 3 bases; unmatched bases: 6. CDR1 and CDR2 from the germline V gene are DFQATT and SNEGSKA (reference sequence). There are 14 residues in the CDR3. In nucleotides, the CDR3 is TGCAGTGCTAGGGGACTAGCCATAGACTACGAGCAGTACTTC. Translated: CSARGLAIDYEQYF.

This clonotype was observed a handful of times. The rearrangement uses TRBV7-2 and TRBJ2-1, with a tentative D call TRBD2 (8 bases). The CDR3 is 16 amino acids. V lost 5 bases and J lost 4, with 18 bases in between. Germline lookup yields CDR1 SGHTA and CDR2 FQGNSA. The CDR3 here is CASSPTGGTVYNEQFF. The CDR3 nucleotides read TGTGCCAGCAGCCCTACGGGGGGGACAGTTTACAATGAGCAGTTCTTC. The variable domain in full, with the rest retrieved from reference TRBV7-2 and TRBJ2-1, is GAGVSQSPSNKVTEKGKDVELRCDPISGHTALYWYRQSLGQGLEFLIYFQGNSAPDKSGLPSDRFSAERTGGSVSTLTIQRTQQEDSAVYLCASSPTGGTVYNEQFFGPGTRLTVL.

This clonotype has more than one count but fewer than ten. This chain uses TRBV18 with TRBJ1-6, with D possibly being TRBD1 (6 bases). Trimming shortened V by 5 bases and J by 9 bases, and 11 bases separated the two germline ends. Germline values: CDR1 KGHSH, CDR2 LQKENI. The CDR3 has 13 residues. CDR3 loop: CASSTGLISPLHF. For the CDR3, the DNA is TGTGCCAGCTCAACAGGGTTAATTTCACCCCTCCACTTT.

This clonotype was recorded a few times. The J gene is TRBJ2-2, the V gene TRBV5-1; possibly TRBD1 or TRBD2 for D (5 bases each). Trimming left V 5 bases short and J 1 base short, with 12 bases between. CDR1 is SGHRS, CDR2 YFSETQ, per germline. The length of the CDR3 is 15 residues. CDR3 sequence reads: CASRVEGMNTGELFF. As DNA, the CDR3 is TGCGCCAGCAGGGTCGAGGGGATGAACACCGGGGAGCTGTTTTTT.

This clonotype was seen once. The chain combines TRBV15 with TRBJ2-5; 7 nucleotides match TRBD1. V was pared by 6 bases and J by 1 base, with 8 bases of the junction left unmatched. CDR1 LNHNV and CDR2 YYDKDF come from the germline V gene (reference sequence). The CDR3 contains 15 residues. This CDR3 reads CATRPTGDAQETQYF. CDR3 bases: TGTGCCACCAGACCCACAGGGGACGCCCAAGAGACCCAGTACTTC.

This clonotype was picked up a small number of times. CDR3 protein: CASSDQLNTGELFF. CDR3 coding DNA: TGTGCCAGCAGTGATCAGCTGAACACCGGGGAGCTGTTTTTT. The rearrangement links TRBV6-4 to TRBJ2-2; D remains unclear. Trimming cost V 3 bases and J 1 base, with 6 bases left between them. Germline-derived CDR1 and CDR2 are MRHNA and SNTAGT. This CDR3 comprises 14 residues.

The chain links TRBV3-1 to TRBJ1-2; no reliable D call. The CDR3 is made up of 13 amino acids. The V and J ends lost 1 base and 5 bases respectively, with 8 bases between them. Germline V gives CDR1 LGHDT, CDR2 YNNKEL (reference sequence). CDR3 coding DNA: TGTGCCAGCAGCCAAGCGGGCCCGTATGGCTACACCTTC. Its translation: CASSQAGPYGYTF.

V is TRBV15 and J is TRBJ2-7; D remains ambiguous. This CDR3 has 13 amino acids. Deletions cut 0 bases from V and 2 bases from J, with 5 bases between. Germline CDR1 and CDR2: LNHNV and YYDKDF (reference sequence). DNA of the CDR3: TGTGCCACCAGCAGAGATCTCACCTACGAGCAGTACTTC. The encoded protein is CATSRDLTYEQYF.

This clonotype was counted only a few times. The chain is built from TRBV29-1 and TRBJ2-5; no clear D gene. The CDR3 covers 15 residues. Germline CDR1 reads SQVTM; CDR2 reads ANQGSEA. Trimming stripped 2 bases from V and 4 bases from J, with 17 bases between. DNA of the CDR3: TGCAGCGTTGAAAATGTCCGGTATTTGGGAGAGACCCAGTACTTC. This encodes CSVENVRYLGETQYF.

This clonotype was observed a handful of times. This sequence joins TRBV4-2 and TRBJ2-2; 9 bases are a match to TRBD2. V gave up 0 bases and J gave up 1 base; unmatched junction bases: 6. CDR3 size: 18 residues. Germline CDR1 reads LGHNA; CDR2 reads YNFKEQ. The CDR3 is CASSQEGVSGRNTGELFF. The CDR3 nucleotides read TGTGCCAGCAGCCAAGAAGGGGTTAGCGGGAGGAACACCGGGGAGCTGTTTTTT.

CDR3 amino acids: CASSRTMNTEAFF. Here the CDR3 DNA reads TGTGCCAGCAGCCGGACCATGAACACTGAAGCTTTCTTT. The V and J genes are TRBV7-3 and TRBJ1-1; D is unresolved. Trimming removed 5 bases from V and 0 bases from J, with 7 bases in between. Looked up from germline, CDR1 is SGHTA and CDR2 is FQGTGA. The CDR3 sequence is 13 residues long.

This clonotype came up a few times. This chain joins TRBV5-1 and TRBJ2-7; D gene unclear. The V gene's germline CDR1 is SGHRS and CDR2 YFSETQ. The CDR3 has 12 amino acids. With 0 bases removed from V and 6 bases from J, the gap between germline ends came to 7 bases. CDR3 DNA sequence: TGCGCCAGCAGCTTGGACGTCCGCGAGCAGTACTTC. Its translation is CASSLDVREQYF.

This clonotype has just a few counts. This chain links TRBV6-2 or TRBV6-3 with TRBJ1-4; no reliable D call. Germline loops: CDR1 MNHEY, CDR2 SVGEGT. The CDR3 consists of 12 residues. Trimming cost V 4 bases and J 4 bases, with 4 bases left between them. Here the CDR3 DNA reads TGTGCCAGCAGTTCCTTTAATGAAAAACTGTTTTTT. Translation: CASSSFNEKLFF.

The chain recombines TRBV4-3 with TRBJ1-4; no firm D call. This CDR3 region has 16 residues. Deletions cut 0 bases from V and 8 bases from J, with 16 bases between. Germline-derived CDR1 and CDR2 are LGHNA and YSLEER. CDR3 sequence (DNA): TGCGCCAGCAGCCAAGATCAGGCAGCGGTGGGCGAAAAACTGTTTTTT. Amino acid sequence: CASSQDQAAVGEKLFF.

J is TRBJ1-2 and V is TRBV12-3 or TRBV12-4; TRBD1 aligns across 7 bases. The CDR3 consists of 15 residues. V trimming: 1 base; J trimming: 6 bases; junction bases outside the gene matches: 8. CDR3 sequence (DNA): TGTGCCAGCAGTTTAGATGCAGGGGGAACGGATGGCTACACCTTC. This encodes CASSLDAGGTDGYTF.

DNA for the CDR3: TGCGCCAGCAGCTTGGGGGATGTGCGCAATCAGCCCCAGCATTTT. Its protein is CASSLGDVRNQPQHF. The V gene is TRBV5-1, the J gene TRBJ1-5; D uncertain. The CDR3 loop spans 15 amino acids. The V gene's germline CDR1 is SGHRS and CDR2 YFSETQ. V dropped 0 bases and J dropped 2 bases, with 9 bases sitting between them. Combining the CDR3 with reference TRBV5-1 and TRBJ1-5 gives the whole variable domain KAGVTQTPRYLIKTRGQQVTLSCSPISGHRSVSWYQQTPGQGLQFLFEYFSETQRNKGNFPGRFSGRQFSNSRSEMNVSTLELGDSALYLCASSLGDVRNQPQHFGDGTRLSIL.

V gene TRBV29-1 combines with J gene TRBJ2-7; D ambiguous. CDR3 length: 13 residues. Trimming left V 5 bases short and J 0 bases short, with 11 bases between. CDR1 SQVTM and CDR2 ANQGSEA come from the germline V gene. For the CDR3, the DNA is TGCAGCGTTAAAGGGCAGTACTCCTACGAGCAGTACTTC. Amino acid sequence: CSVKGQYSYEQYF.

The chain couples TRBV4-2 to TRBJ2-3; TRBD2 agrees at 10 bases. The CDR3 totals 17 residues. V lost 4 bases and J lost 2; bases outside the gene matches: 9. Germline CDR1 reads LGHNA; CDR2 reads YNFKEQ. The DNA for the CDR3 is TGTGCCAGCAGCCCTGGGTCTAGCGGGGGATACACAGATACGCAGTATTTT. It is translated as CASSPGSSGGYTDTQYF.

The table lists this clonotype with many counts. J is TRBJ2-1 and V is TRBV20-1; 8 nucleotides align to TRBD2. V was pared by 1 base and J by 6 bases, with 5 bases of the junction left unmatched. Germline V gives CDR1 DFQATT, CDR2 SNEGSKA (reference sequence). This CDR3 has 14 amino acids. The CDR3 protein is CSARVSGGPNEQFF. In nucleotides, the CDR3 is TGCAGTGCTAGAGTCAGCGGGGGCCCCAATGAGCAGTTCTTC.

This clonotype was observed a handful of times. The chain recombines TRBV6-1 with TRBJ2-3; 7 positions agree with TRBD2. With V trimmed by 7 bases and J by 3 bases, 10 bases remained unmatched. From germline, CDR1 is MNHNS and CDR2 SASEGT. The CDR3 consists of 15 residues. DNA of the CDR3: TGTGCCAGCACCTCCCTCGGCGGGAGTACAGATACGCAGTATTTT. This sequence encodes CASTSLGGSTDTQYF.

The chain links TRBV29-1 to TRBJ1-2; no clear D gene. The CDR3 sequence is 11 residues long. Trimming shortened V by 5 bases and J by 3 bases, and 7 bases separated the two germline ends. The V gene's germline CDR1 is SQVTM and CDR2 ANQGSEA. The CDR3 region is CSVLGYYGYTF. Written as DNA, the CDR3 is TGCAGCGTTCTGGGGTACTATGGCTACACCTTC.

The J gene is TRBJ2-7, the V gene TRBV6-5; D remains unclear. Germline V gene lookup returns CDR1 MNHEY and CDR2 SVGAGI. The germline V and J ends were trimmed by 11 bases and 3 bases, with 8 bases remaining between them. The CDR3 spans 10 residues. In DNA, the CDR3 is TGTGCCCCCTTGGGCTACGAGCAGTACTTC. It yields the protein CAPLGYEQYF.

The J gene is TRBJ2-1, the V gene TRBV7-9; D call uncertain. V was shortened by 10 bases and J by 8 bases, with 6 bases between the two germline ends. This CDR3 contains 9 residues. CDR1 and CDR2 (germline): SEHNR, FQNEAQ (reference sequence). The CDR3 here is CATGDEQFF. The CDR3 DNA sequence: TGTGCCACCGGAGATGAGCAGTTCTTC.